This T cell receptor beta chain was obtained from a study of T-cell memory formation after mild COVID-19. The study, taken as a whole, reports: Pre-infection memory contained some responding clones, which suggested that cross-reactive memory had joined. Later expanders leaned toward CD4+, whereas clones contracting from day 15 to 85 were balanced CD4/CD8.

In germline, CDR1 is SGHRS, CDR2 YFSETQ. The V end lost 0 bases, the J end lost 5 bases, and 11 bases lay between the germline ends. CDR3 length: 14 residues. UMIs and sample barcodes were carried by the TCR alpha and TCR beta cDNA libraries that 5'RACE produced using constant-segment primers. MiXCR, run by TCRdb on the 5' RACE reads, gives a single entry per CDR3 protein. The table lists roughly 350,000 distinct CDR3 sequences, approximately 21% of them singletons. This clonotype was seen a few times. The target antigen is unknown. The sample was PBMCs or a T cell subset sorted from them (not recorded which). The sequence was collected from an adult woman who had mild COVID-19 (a few samples of this study predate the infection). Cell type and time point are not known. The chain is built from TRBV5-1 and TRBJ2-5; a possible D gene is TRBD1 (5 bases). The CDR3 DNA reads TGCGCCAGCAGCTTGGAATGGCAGGGTGAGACCCAGTACTTC. It codes for CASSLEWQGETQYF.